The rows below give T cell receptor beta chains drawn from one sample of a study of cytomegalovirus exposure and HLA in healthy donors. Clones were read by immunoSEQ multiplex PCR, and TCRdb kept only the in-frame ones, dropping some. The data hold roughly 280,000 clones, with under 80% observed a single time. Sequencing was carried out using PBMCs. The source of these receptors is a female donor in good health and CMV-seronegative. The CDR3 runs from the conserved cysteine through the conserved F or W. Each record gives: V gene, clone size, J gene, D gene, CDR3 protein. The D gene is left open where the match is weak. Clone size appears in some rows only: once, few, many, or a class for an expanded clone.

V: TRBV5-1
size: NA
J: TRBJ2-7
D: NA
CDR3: CASSPPRGDEQYF

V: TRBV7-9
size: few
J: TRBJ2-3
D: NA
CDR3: CASSLQGTDTQYF

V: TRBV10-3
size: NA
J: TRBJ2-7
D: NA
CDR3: CAISEGGAPIYEQYF

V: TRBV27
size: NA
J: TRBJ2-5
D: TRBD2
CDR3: CASSTSGSGQETQYF

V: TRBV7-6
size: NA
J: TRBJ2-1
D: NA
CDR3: CASSLGLGGNEQFF

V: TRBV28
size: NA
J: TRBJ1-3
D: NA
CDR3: CASGLQNSGNTIYF

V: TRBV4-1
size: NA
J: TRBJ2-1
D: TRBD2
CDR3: CASSLSGRASYEQFF

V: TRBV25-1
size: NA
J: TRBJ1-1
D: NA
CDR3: CASREYLSAFF

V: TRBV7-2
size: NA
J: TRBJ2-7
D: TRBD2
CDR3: CASSSRASGAAYYEQYF

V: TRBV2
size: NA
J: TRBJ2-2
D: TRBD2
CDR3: CASTYSGGNTGELFF

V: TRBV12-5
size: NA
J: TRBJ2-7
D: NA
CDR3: CASGPMDSSYEQYF

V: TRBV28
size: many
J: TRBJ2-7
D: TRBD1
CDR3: CASSPTGGSEEQYF

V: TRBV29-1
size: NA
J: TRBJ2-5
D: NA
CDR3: CSVEPTGSRKTQYF

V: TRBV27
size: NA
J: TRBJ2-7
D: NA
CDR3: CASSLGLGPTYEQYF

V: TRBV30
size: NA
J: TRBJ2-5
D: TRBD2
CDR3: CAWTIPGGKETQYF

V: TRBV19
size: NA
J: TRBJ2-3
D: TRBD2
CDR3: CASSTIGLAGTDTQYF

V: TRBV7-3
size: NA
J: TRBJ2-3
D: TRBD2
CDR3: CASSPRTSGIADTQYF

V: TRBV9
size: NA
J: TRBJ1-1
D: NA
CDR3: CASSLGQSTEAFF

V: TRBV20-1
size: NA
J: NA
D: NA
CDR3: CSANLDYEQYF

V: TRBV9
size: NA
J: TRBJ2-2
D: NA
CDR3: CASSVQGISGELFF

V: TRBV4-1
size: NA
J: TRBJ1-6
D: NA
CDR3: CASSQDFGTRNSPLHF

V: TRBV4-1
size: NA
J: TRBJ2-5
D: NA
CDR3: CASSQDLGFQETQYF

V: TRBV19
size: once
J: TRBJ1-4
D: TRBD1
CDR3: CASRPGTVPNEKLFF

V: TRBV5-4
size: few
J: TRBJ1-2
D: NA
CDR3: CASSLGRGWDYGYTF

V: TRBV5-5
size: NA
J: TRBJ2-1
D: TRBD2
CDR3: CASSLVRARLAEGAGEQFF

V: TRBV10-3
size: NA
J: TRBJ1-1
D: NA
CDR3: CAISLQVSSSEAFF

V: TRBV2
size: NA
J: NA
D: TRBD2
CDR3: CATKSGASSGRFTYEQYF

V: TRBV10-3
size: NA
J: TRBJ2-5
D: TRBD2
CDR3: CAISAETSGRVTTQYF

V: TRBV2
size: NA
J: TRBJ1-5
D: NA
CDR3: CASSDLLGKGDQPQHF

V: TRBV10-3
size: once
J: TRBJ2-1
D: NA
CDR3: CAISGTSTSYNEQFF

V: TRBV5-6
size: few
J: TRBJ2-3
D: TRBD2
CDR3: CASSPRGGGRTDTQYF

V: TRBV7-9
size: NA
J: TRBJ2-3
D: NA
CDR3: CVFQGLHGSDTQYF

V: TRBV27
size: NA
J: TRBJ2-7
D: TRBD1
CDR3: CASSFSGTGVEQYF

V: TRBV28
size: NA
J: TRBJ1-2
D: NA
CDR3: CASSLGGGPGYTF

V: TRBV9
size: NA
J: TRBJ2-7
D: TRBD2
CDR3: CASSVGGDYIYEQYF

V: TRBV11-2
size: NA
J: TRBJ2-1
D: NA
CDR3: CATRRFGATNEQFF

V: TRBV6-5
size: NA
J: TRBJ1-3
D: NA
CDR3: CASSRTVSSGNTIYF

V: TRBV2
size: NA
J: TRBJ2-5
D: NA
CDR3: CASSEAGAGKETQYF

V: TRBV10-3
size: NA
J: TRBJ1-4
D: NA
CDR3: CAISANWEKLFF

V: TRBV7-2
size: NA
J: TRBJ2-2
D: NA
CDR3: CASSQGTARGELFF

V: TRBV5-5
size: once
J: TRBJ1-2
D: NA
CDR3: CASSLIPRGDYGYTF

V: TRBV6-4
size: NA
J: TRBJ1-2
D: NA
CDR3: CASSEGGTNYGYTF